A single sample gave rise to the 21 T cell receptor beta chains below, sequenced in a study of human thymus T cells. In corrective heart surgery, resections were taken, and these provided the thymus tissue. Only in-frame clones appear in the TCRdb table, and some are missing; sequencing was by immunoSEQ multiplex PCR. The sample records some 80,000 clones, roughly 97% being singletons. Sequencing was carried out using thymus tissue. The receptors derive from a boy younger than two with a congenital heart defect but otherwise immunologically healthy.

The chain couples TRBV7-8 to TRBJ2-3; 14 positions agree with TRBD2. J was trimmed by 6 bases and V by 6 bases; bases with no gene match: 8. The CDR3 has 16 amino acids. The germline V gene encodes CDR1 SGHVS and CDR2 FQNEAQ. The CDR3: CASSLTTSGGEDTQYF. In nucleotides, the CDR3 is TGTGCCAGCAGTCTGACGACTAGCGGGGGGGAGGATACGCAGTATTTT.

This rearrangement joins TRBV9 to TRBJ2-3; D is possibly TRBD1 (6 bases). With 3 bases removed from V and 2 bases from J, the gap between germline ends came to 13 bases. CDR3 size: 15 residues. Per germline, CDR1 SGDLS and CDR2 YYNGEE. The chain's CDR3 is CASSDAGDPTDTQYF. Written as DNA, the CDR3 is TGTGCCAGCAGCGACGCAGGGGACCCCACAGATACGCAGTATTTT.

The chain links TRBV5-6 to TRBJ2-1; TRBD2 matches 12 bases. The CDR3 loop spans 15 amino acids. V shed 3 bases, J shed 12 bases, and the junction held 10 bases outside the gene matches. Germline-derived CDR1 and CDR2 are SGHDT and YYEEEE. The CDR3 protein is CASSSRASGRELQFF. CDR3 nucleotides: TGTGCCAGCAGCTCTCGGGCTAGCGGGAGGGAATTGCAGTTCTTC.

This chain joins TRBV19 and TRBJ1-2; tentative D call: TRBD1 (5 bases). Between the trimmed V and J ends, which lost 10 bases and 4 bases, there was a span of 28 bases. CDR3 length: 17 residues. The germline V gene has CDR1 LNHDA and CDR2 SQIVND (reference sequence). CDR3 protein: CAIPIRQGADNSYGYTF. CDR3 sequence (DNA): TGTGCCATCCCGATTCGGCAGGGCGCGGATAATAGCTATGGCTACACCTTC.

V is TRBV21-1 and J is TRBJ1-1; the table gives TRBD1 as D, unverified against the DNA. TRBV21-1 is described as a pseudogene. The CDR3 extends over 17 amino acids. CDR3 protein: CASSKDGLSRPNTEAFF. The CDR3 coding sequence is TGTGCCAGCAGCAAAGATGGGCTGTCCAGGCCGAACACTGAAGCTTTCTTT.

This clone has just a few counts. This chain links TRBV13 with TRBJ1-3; D ambiguous. V lost 1 base and J 7 bases, leaving 8 bases between the germline ends. CDR1 is PRHDT, CDR2 FYEKMQ, per germline (reference sequence). The CDR3 has 13 residues. CDR3 DNA: TGTGCCAGCAGCTTAGAACCGAGGAACACCATATATTTT. Amino acids: CASSLEPRNTIYF.

The chain has TRBV7-2 and TRBJ2-1; D possibly corresponds to TRBD2 (6 bases). Germline CDR1 reads SGHTA; CDR2 reads FQGNSA. This CDR3 has 14 amino acids. V was shortened by 5 bases and J by 13 bases, with 21 bases between the two germline ends. Here the CDR3 DNA reads TGTGCCAGCAGCCCAGAGGTCGTAGCGGATACACAGTTCTTC. Amino acids: CASSPEVVADTQFF. Filled out from reference TRBV7-2 and TRBJ2-1, the complete variable domain reads GAGVSQSPSNKVTEKGKDVELRCDPISGHTALYWYRQSLGQGLEFLIYFQGNSAPDKSGLPSDRFSAERTGGSVSTLTIQRTQQEDSAVYLCASSPEVVADTQFFGPGTRLTVL.

The chain employs TRBV4-2 and TRBJ2-5; the match to TRBD2 covers 9 bases. J gave up 9 bases and V 0 bases, and 14 bases lay outside the gene matches. Germline V gene data show CDR1 as LGHNA and CDR2 as YNFKEQ. This CDR3 contains 17 residues. CDR3 in amino acids: CASSQDVASGVCEAQYF. The CDR3 region has the DNA TGTGCCAGCAGCCAAGATGTGGCTAGCGGGGTGTGTGAGGCCCAGTACTTC.

The chain joins TRBV18 to TRBJ1-5; D gene unclear. Germline-derived CDR1 and CDR2 are KGHSH and LQKENI. CDR3 length: 14 residues. Trimming stripped 3 bases from V and 3 bases from J, with 9 bases between. CDR3 in amino acids: CASSPGQLNQPQHF. The CDR3 bases are TGTGCCAGCTCACCCGGGCAGCTCAATCAGCCCCAGCATTTT.

The chain carries TRBV6-1 and TRBJ1-2, with D unclear. Germline V gene sequence: CDR1 MNHNS, CDR2 SASEGT. The CDR3 loop spans 14 amino acids. Between the trimmed V and J ends, which lost 7 bases and 4 bases, there was a span of 16 bases. The DNA of the CDR3 is TGTGCCAGCATTGCCCAGAGCTTTTCCTATGGCTACACCTTC. Protein product: CASIAQSFSYGYTF.

This chain connects TRBV27 to TRBJ1-4; no definite D call. Trimming stripped 3 bases from V and 1 base from J, with 3 bases between. The length of the CDR3 is 13 residues. CDR1 and CDR2 (germline): MNHEY, SMNVEV (reference sequence). The CDR3 DNA reads TGTGCCAGCAGTTTGAGAACTAATGAAAAACTGTTTTTT. This codes for CASSLRTNEKLFF.

The genes are TRBV20-1 and TRBJ2-3; D uncertain. Trimming took off 3 bases at V and 13 bases at J, with 11 bases between the two ends. The germline gives CDR1 DFQATT, CDR2 SNEGSKA (reference sequence). The CDR3 sequence is 10 residues long. CDR3 loop: CSARYGSEYF. The CDR3 nucleotides are TGCAGTGCTAGGTACGGGTCCGAGTATTTT.

The CDR3 DNA is TGTGCCAGCAGCCAAGCAACGAGACAGGGCGAGACCCAGTACTTC. Translation: CASSQATRQGETQYF. The genes are TRBV14 and TRBJ2-5, with 7 bases fitting TRBD1. The germline gives CDR1 SGHDN, CDR2 FVKESK. This CDR3 contains 15 residues. The V gene end was trimmed by 1 base and the J gene end by 5 bases; junction bases not matched to a gene: 7.

The J gene is TRBJ1-1, the V gene TRBV14; TRBD1 might be the D (5 bases). Trimming pared 0 bases from V and 5 bases from J, leaving 19 bases between. The CDR3 has 17 amino acids. The germline V gene encodes CDR1 SGHDN and CDR2 FVKESK. The CDR3 sequence is CASSQEFGAGRRTEAFF. The CDR3 DNA follows: TGTGCCAGCAGCCAAGAATTCGGGGCAGGCCGGAGGACTGAAGCTTTCTTT.

This chain uses TRBV18 with TRBJ1-5; no reliable D call. There are 14 residues in the CDR3. V was cut by 3 bases and J by 3 bases, with 9 bases left in between. Germline assignment: CDR1 KGHSH and CDR2 LQKENI. The CDR3 region is CASSPARYNQPQHF. In nucleotides, the CDR3 is TGTGCCAGCTCACCGGCAAGATACAATCAGCCCCAGCATTTT. Drawing the rest from reference TRBV18 and TRBJ1-5, the complete variable domain is NAGVMQNPRHLVRRRGQEARLRCSPMKGHSHVYWYRQLPEEGLKFMVYLQKENIIDESGMPKERFSAEFPKEGPSILRIQQVVRGDSAAYFCASSPARYNQPQHFGDGTRLSIL.

The rearrangement links TRBV5-1 to TRBJ2-1; D may correspond to TRBD1 or TRBD2 (5 bases each). The germline V gene has CDR1 SGHRS and CDR2 YFSETQ. V gave up 4 bases and J gave up 2 bases, with 13 bases separating them. The length of the CDR3 is 15 residues. The CDR3 spells CASSPGTTTYNEQFF. In DNA, the CDR3 is TGCGCCAGCAGCCCCGGGACGACCACCTACAATGAGCAGTTCTTC.

The rearrangement joins TRBV6-1 to TRBJ2-3, with 8 bases that match TRBD2. The CDR3 has 15 residues. V lost 3 bases and J lost 4; bases outside the gene matches: 6. Germline CDR1 reads MNHNS; CDR2 reads SASEGT. CDR3: CASSDSGGASDTQYF. The CDR3 DNA sequence: TGTGCCAGCAGTGATTCCGGGGGGGCCTCAGATACGCAGTATTTT.

The chain couples TRBV7-3 to TRBJ1-2; perhaps TRBD1 as D (5 bases). V was clipped by 2 bases and J by 4 bases, with 8 bases between them. The CDR3 runs 13 residues. CDR1 is SGHTA and CDR2 is FQGTGA in the germline V gene. In DNA, the CDR3 is TGTGCCAGCAGCTTACAGGGCTTCTATGGCTACACCTTC. Its protein product is CASSLQGFYGYTF.

The chain uses TRBV4-3 and TRBJ2-5; 10 positions match TRBD1. The germline CDR1 and CDR2 sequences are LGHNA and YSLEER. V trimming: 2 bases; J trimming: 4 bases; junction bases outside the gene matches: 7. This CDR3 spans 16 amino acids. This CDR3 is CASSQLGQGNGETQYF. Written as DNA, the CDR3 is TGCGCCAGCAGCCAACTGGGACAGGGGAATGGAGAGACCCAGTACTTC.

The V gene is TRBV6-5, the J gene TRBJ2-5; D gene unclear. CDR3 length: 13 residues. V was trimmed by 6 bases and J by 3 bases, leaving 11 bases between them. The V gene's germline CDR1 is MNHEY and CDR2 SVGAGI. The CDR3 protein is CASSPEPEETQYF. Written as DNA, the CDR3 is TGTGCCAGCAGCCCAGAACCGGAAGAGACCCAGTACTTC.

This clone was seen only a few times. This rearrangement joins TRBV9 to TRBJ1-2; D remains unclear. The CDR3 is 15 amino acids. V was shortened by 0 bases and J by 3 bases, with 12 bases between the two germline ends. In germline, CDR1 is SGDLS, CDR2 YYNGEE. Here the CDR3 DNA reads TGTGCCAGCAGCGTAGGTATGGGCAAGGACTATGGCTACACCTTC. Translation gives CASSVGMGKDYGYTF.